This TCR beta chain was sequenced during a study of T cells in Graves' hyperthyroidism and ophthalmopathy. The germline V gene has CDR1 SEHNR and CDR2 FQNEAQ (reference sequence). V was clipped by 5 bases and J by 4 bases, with 11 bases between them. CDR3 length: 13 residues. Amplified TCR beta CDR3 regions came from RNA transcripts. The HTBI primer set was used in a first-round RT-PCR of the TCR CDR3. MiXCR was run by TCRdb on the multiplex PCR reads, yielding one entry per CDR3 protein. The sample yields 500,000 to 800,000 distinct CDR3 sequences, 40% to 55% seen once. This clonotype was seen more than once but under ten times.

The sample comprised peripheral blood or thyroid tissue (not recorded which). The J gene is TRBJ1-1, the V gene TRBV7-9; no clear D gene. This receptor was identified in an adult man with Graves' disease, either hyperthyroidism or ophthalmopathy (not recorded which). The CDR3, as DNA: TGTGCCAGCAGCCATGGGTCACCCACTGAAGCTTTCTTT. It translates to CASSHGSPTEAFF.